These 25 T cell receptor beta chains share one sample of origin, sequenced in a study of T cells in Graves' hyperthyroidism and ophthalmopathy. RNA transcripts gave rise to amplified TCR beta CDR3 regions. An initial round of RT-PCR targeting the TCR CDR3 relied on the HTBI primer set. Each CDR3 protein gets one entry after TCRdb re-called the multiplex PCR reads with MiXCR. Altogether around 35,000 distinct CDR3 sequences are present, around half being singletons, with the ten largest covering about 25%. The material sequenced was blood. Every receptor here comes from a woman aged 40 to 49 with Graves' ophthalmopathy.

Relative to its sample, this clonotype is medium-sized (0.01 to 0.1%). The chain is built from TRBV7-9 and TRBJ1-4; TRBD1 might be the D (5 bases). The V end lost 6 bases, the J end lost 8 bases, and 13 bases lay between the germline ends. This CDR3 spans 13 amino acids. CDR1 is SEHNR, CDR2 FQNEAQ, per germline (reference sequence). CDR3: CASSVRDREKLFF. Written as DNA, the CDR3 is TGTGCCAGCAGTGTAAGGGACCGGGAAAAACTGTTTTTT.

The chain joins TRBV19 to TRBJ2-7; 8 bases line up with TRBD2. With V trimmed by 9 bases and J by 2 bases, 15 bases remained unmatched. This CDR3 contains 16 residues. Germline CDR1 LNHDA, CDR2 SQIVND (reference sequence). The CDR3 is CASSFPLAERAYEQYF. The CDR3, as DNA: TGTGCCAGCAGTTTCCCACTAGCGGAAAGAGCCTACGAGCAGTACTTC.

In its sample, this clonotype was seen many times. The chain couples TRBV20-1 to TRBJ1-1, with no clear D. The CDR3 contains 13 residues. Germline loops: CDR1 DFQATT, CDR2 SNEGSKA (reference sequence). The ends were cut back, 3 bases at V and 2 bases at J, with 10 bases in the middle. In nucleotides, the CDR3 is TGCAGTGCTAGTTCGGGCAGAAACACTGAAGCTTTCTTT. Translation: CSASSGRNTEAFF.

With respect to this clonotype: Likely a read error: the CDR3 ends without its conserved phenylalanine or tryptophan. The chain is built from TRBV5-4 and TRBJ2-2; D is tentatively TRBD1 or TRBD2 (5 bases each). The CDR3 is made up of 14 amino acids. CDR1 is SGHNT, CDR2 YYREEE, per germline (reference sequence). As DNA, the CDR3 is TGTGCCAGCAGCTTGACTGAAAGGGCCGGGGCGCTGTTTTGT. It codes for CASSLTERAGALFC.

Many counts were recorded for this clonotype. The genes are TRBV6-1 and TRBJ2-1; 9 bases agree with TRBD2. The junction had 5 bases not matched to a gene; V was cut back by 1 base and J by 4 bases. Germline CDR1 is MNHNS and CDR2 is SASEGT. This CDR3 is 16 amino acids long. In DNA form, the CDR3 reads TGTGCCAGCAGTGAAGTTAGTAGCGGGAGTTACAATGAGCAGTTCTTC. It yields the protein CASSEVSSGSYNEQFF.

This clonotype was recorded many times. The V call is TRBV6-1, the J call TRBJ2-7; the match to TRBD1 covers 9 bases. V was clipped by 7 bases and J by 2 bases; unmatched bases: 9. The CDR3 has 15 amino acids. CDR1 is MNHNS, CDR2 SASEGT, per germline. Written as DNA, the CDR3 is TGTGCCAGCACCGGACAGGGGCCACTAACCTACGAGCAGTACTTC. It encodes CASTGQGPLTYEQYF.

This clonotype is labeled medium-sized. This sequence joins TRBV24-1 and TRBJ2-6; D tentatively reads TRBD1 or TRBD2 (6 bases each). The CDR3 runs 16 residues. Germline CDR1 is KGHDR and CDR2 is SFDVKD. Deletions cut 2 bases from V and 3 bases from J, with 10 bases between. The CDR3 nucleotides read TGTGCCACCAGTGATTCGGGGGCCGGTGGGGCCAACGTCCTGACTTTC. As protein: CATSDSGAGGANVLTF.

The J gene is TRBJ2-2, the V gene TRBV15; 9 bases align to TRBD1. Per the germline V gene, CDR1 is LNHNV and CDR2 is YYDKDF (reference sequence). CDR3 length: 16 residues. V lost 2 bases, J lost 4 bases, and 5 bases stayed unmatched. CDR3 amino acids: CATSRRGTGFTGELFF. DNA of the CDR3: TGTGCCACCAGCAGACGCGGGACAGGGTTCACCGGGGAGCTGTTTTTT.

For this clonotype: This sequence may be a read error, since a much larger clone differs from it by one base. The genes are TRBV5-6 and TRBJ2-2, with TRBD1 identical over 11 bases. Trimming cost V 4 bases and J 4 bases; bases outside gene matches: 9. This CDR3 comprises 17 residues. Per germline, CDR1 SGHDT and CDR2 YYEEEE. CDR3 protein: CASSPSAGTGGTGELFF. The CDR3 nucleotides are TGTGCCAGCAGCCCTTCAGCCGGGACAGGGGGCACCGGGGAGCTGTTTTTT. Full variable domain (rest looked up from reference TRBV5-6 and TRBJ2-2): DAGVTQSPTHLIKTRGQQVTLRCSPKSGHDTVSWYQQALGQGPQFIFQYYEEEERQRGNFPDRFSGHQFPNYSSELNVNALLLGDSALYLCASSPSAGTGGTGELFFGEGSRLTVL.

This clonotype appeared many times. The CDR3 spells CASSINRVEGYTF. The CDR3 DNA reads as TGTGCCAGCAGCATTAACAGGGTTGAGGGCTACACCTTC. The chain recombines TRBV5-6 with TRBJ1-2; tentatively, D is TRBD1 (6 bases). This CDR3 comprises 13 residues. Trimming shortened V by 4 bases and J by 8 bases, and 15 bases separated the two germline ends. Germline-derived CDR1 and CDR2 are SGHDT and YYEEEE.

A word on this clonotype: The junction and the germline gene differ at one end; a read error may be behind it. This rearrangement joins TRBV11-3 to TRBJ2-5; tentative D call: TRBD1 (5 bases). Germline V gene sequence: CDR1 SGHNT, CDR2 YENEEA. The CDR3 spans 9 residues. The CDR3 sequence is CASSGHRDF. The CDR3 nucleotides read TGTGCCAGCAGCGGACACCGGGACTTC.

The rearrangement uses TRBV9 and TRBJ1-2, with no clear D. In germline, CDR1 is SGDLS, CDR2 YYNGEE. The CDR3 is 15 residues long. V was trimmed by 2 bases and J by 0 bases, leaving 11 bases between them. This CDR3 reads CASSVTSGANYGYTF. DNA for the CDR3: TGTGCCAGCAGCGTTACTAGCGGGGCTAACTATGGCTACACCTTC.

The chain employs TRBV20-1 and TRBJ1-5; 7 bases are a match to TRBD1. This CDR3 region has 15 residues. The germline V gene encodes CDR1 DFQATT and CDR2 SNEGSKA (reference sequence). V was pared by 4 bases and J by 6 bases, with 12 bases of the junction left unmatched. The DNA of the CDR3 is TGCAGTGCTAATAAGGGGGCGCGAGGGCGTCAGCCCCAGCATTTT. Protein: CSANKGARGRQPQHF.

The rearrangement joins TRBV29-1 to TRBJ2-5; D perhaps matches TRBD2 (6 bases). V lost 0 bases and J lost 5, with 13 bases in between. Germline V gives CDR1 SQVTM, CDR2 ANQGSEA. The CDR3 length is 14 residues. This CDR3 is CSVEDPEGRETQYF. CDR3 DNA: TGCAGCGTTGAAGATCCGGAGGGTCGGGAGACCCAGTACTTC. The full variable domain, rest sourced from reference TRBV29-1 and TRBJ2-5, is SAVISQKPSRDICQRGTSLTIQCQVDSQVTMMFWYRQQPGQSLTLIATANQGSEATYESGFVIDKFPISRPNLTFSTLTVSNMSPEDSSIYLCSVEDPEGRETQYFGPGTRLLVL.

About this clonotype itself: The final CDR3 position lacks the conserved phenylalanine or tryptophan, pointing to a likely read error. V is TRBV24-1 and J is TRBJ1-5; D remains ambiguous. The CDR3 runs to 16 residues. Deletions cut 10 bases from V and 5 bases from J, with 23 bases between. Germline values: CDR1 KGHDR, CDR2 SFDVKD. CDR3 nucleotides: TGTGCCACAGAGGAGCCCAAGGAGTGGAGCGATCAGCCCCAGCATGTT. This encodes CATEEPKEWSDQPQHV.

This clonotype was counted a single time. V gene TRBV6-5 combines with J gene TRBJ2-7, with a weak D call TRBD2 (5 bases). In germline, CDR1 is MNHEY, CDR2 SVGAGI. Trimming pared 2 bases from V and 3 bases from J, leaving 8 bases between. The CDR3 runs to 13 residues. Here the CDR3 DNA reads TGTGCCAGCAGTTACCGGGAACTCTACGAGCAGTACTTC. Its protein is CASSYRELYEQYF.

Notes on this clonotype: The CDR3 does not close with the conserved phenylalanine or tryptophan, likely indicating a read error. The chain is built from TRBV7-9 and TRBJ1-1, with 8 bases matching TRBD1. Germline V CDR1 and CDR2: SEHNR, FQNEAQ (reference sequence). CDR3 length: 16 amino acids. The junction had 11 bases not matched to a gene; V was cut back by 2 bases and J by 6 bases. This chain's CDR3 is CASSLPDRGRGPEAFL. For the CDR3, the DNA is TGTGCCAGCAGCTTACCTGACAGGGGTAGGGGCCCTGAAGCTTTCCTT.

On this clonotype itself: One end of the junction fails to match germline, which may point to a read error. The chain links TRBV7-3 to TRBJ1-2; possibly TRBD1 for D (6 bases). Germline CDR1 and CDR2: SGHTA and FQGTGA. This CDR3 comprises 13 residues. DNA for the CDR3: TGTGCCAGCAGCTTATCAGGGGTGAAGGGCTACGCCTTC. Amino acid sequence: CASSLSGVKGYAF. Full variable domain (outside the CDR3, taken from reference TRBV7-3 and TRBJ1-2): GAGVSQTPSNKVTEKGKYVELRCDPISGHTALYWYRQSLGQGPEFLIYFQGTGAADDSGLPNDRFFAVRPEGSVSTLKIQRTERGDSAVYLCASSLSGVKGYAFGSGTRLTVV.

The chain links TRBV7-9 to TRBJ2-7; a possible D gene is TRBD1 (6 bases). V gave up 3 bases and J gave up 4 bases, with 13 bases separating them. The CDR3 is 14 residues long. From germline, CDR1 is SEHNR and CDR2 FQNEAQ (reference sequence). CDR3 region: CASSLGTGIYEQYF. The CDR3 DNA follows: TGTGCCAGCAGCTTGGGAACAGGGATATACGAGCAGTACTTC.

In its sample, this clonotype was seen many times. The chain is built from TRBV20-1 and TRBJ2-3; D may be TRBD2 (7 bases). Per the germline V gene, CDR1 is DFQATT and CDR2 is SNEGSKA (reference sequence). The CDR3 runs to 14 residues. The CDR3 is CSTSGGGGKDTQYF. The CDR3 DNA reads TGCAGCACTTCGGGGGGCGGGGGTAAGGATACGCAGTATTTT.

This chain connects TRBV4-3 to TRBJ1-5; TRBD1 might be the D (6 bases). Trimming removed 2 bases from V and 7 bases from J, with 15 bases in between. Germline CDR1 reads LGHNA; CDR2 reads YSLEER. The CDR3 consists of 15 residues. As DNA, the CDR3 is TGCGCCAGCAGCCAAAGGTACCAGGGGAACCAGCCCCAGCATTTT. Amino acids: CASSQRYQGNQPQHF.

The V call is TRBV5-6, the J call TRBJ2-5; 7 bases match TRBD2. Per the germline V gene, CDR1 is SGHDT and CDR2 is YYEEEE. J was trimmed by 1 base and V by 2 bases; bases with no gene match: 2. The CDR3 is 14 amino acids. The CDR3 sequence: CASSLIAGQETQYF. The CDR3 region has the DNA TGTGCCAGCAGCTTAATAGCGGGCCAAGAGACCCAGTACTTC.

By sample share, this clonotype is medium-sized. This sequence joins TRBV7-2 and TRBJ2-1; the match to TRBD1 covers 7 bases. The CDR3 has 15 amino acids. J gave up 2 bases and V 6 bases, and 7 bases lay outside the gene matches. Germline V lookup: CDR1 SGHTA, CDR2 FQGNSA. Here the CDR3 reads CASRLTGSTYNEQFF. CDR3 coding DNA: TGTGCCAGCAGGTTGACAGGGAGTACCTACAATGAGCAGTTCTTC.

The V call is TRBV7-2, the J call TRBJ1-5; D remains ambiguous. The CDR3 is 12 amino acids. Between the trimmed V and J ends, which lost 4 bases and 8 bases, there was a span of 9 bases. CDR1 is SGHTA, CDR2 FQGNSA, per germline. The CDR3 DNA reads TGTGCCAGCAGCTCCGAGGGTAAGCCCCAGCATTTT. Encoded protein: CASSSEGKPQHF. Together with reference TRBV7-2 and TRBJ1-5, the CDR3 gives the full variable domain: GAGVSQSPSNKVTEKGKDVELRCDPISGHTALYWYRQSLGQGLEFLIYFQGNSAPDKSGLPSDRFSAERTGGSVSTLTIQRTQQEDSAVYLCASSSEGKPQHFGDGTRLSIL.

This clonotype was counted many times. CDR3: CASSGYQAGELFF. In DNA, the CDR3 is TGTGCCAGCAGTGGGTACCAAGCCGGGGAGCTGTTTTTT. This chain connects TRBV6-4 to TRBJ2-2; D unclear. The CDR3 is 13 amino acids. V was pared by 4 bases and J by 6 bases, with 9 bases between. Germline CDR1 MRHNA, CDR2 SNTAGT.